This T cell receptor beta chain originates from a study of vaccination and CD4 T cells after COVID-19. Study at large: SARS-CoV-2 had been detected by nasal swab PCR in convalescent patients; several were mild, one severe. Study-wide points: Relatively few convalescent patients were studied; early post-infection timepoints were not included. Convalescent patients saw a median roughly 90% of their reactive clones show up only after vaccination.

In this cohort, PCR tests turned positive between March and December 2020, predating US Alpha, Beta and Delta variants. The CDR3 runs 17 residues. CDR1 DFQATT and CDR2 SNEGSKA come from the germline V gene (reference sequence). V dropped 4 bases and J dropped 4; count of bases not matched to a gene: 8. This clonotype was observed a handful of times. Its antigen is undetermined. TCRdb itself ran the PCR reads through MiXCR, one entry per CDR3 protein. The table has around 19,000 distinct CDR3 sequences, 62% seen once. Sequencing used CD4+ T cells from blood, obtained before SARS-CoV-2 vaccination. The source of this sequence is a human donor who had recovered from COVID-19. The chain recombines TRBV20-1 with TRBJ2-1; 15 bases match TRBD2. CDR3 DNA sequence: TGCAGTGCTAAACCGGGACTAGCGGGAGGACGGTACAATGAGCAGTTCTTC. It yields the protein CSAKPGLAGGRYNEQFF.